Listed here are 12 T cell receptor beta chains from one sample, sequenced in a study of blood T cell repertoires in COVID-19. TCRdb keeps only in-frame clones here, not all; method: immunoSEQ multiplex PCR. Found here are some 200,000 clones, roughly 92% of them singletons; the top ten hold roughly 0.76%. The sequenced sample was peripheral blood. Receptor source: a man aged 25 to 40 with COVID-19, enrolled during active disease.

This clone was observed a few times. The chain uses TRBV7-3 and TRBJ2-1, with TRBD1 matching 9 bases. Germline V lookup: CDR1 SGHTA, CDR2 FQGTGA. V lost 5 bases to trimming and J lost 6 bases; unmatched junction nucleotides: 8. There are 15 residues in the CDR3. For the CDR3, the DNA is TGTGCCAGCAGCCCCCAGGGACAGGGACCCAATGAGCAGTTCTTC. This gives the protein CASSPQGQGPNEQFF.

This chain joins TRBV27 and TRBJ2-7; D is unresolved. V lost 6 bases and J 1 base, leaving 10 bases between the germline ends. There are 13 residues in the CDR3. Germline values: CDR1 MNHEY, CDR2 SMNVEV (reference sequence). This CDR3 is CASRGPNSYEQYF. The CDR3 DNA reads TGTGCCAGCAGGGGCCCTAATTCCTACGAGCAGTACTTC.

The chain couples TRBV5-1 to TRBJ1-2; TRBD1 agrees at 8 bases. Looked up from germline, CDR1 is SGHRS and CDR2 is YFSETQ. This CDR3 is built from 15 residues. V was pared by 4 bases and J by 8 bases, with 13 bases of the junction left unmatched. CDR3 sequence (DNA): TGCGCCAGCAGCCTGTCGACAGGGGTTCCTTCGGGCTACACCTTC. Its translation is CASSLSTGVPSGYTF.

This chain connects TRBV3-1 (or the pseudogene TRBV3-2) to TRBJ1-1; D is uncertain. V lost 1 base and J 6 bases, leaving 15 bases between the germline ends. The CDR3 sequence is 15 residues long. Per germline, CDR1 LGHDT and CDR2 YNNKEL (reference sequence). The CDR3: CASSQGGPAGAEAFF. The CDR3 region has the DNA TGTGCCAGCAGCCAAGGAGGCCCCGCGGGCGCTGAAGCTTTCTTT.

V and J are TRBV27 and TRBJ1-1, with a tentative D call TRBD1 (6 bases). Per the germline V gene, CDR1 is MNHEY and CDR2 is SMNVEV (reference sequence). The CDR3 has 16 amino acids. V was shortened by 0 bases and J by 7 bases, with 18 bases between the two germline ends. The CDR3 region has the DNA TGTGCCAGCAGTTTATCGAGAAATCCGGGGGGCGGTGAAGCTTTCTTT. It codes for CASSLSRNPGGGEAFF.

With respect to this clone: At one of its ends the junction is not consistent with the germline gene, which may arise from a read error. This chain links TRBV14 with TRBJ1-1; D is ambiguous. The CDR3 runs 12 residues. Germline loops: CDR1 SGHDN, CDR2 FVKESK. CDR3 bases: TGTGCCAGCAACCAACTAAGCACTGAAGCTTTCTTT. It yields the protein CASNQLSTEAFF.

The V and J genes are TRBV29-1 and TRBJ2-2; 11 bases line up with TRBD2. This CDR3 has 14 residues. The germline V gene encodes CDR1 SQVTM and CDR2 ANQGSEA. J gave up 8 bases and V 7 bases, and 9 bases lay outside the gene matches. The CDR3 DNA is TGCAGCGCTGGGACTAGCGGTCGCACTGGGGAGCTGTTTTTT. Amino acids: CSAGTSGRTGELFF.

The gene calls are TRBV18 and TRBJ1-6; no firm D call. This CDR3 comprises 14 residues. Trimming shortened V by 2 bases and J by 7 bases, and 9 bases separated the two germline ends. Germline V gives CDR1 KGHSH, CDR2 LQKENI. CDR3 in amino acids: CASSPGRRNSPLHF. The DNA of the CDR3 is TGTGCCAGCTCACCAGGTCGGCGGAATTCACCCCTCCACTTT. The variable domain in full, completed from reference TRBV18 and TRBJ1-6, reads NAGVMQNPRHLVRRRGQEARLRCSPMKGHSHVYWYRQLPEEGLKFMVYLQKENIIDESGMPKERFSAEFPKEGPSILRIQQVVRGDSAAYFCASSPGRRNSPLHFGNGTRLTVT.

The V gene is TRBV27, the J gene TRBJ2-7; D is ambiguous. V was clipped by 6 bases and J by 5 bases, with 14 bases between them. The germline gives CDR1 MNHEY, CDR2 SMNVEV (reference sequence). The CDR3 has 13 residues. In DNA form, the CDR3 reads TGTGCCAGCAGATCGCAGGTGGTCCACGAGCAGTACTTC. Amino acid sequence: CASRSQVVHEQYF.

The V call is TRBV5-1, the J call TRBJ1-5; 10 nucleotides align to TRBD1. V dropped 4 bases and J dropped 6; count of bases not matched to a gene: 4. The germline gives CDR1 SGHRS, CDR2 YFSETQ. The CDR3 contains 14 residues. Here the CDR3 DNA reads TGCGCCAGCAGCCTGACAGGGGGCGGTCAGCCCCAGCATTTT. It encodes CASSLTGGGQPQHF.

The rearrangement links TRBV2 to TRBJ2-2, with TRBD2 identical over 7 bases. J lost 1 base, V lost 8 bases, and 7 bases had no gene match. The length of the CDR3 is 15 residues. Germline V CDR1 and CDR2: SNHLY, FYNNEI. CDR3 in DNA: TGTGCCAGCGTGCGGGAGTTTGAGAACACCGGGGAGCTGTTTTTT. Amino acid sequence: CASVREFENTGELFF.

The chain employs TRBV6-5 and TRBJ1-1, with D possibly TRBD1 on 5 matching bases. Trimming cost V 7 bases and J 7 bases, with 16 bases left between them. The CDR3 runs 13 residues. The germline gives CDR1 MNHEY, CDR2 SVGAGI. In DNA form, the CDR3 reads TGTGCCAGCACTAGAGGACCGACAGATGAAGCTTTCTTT. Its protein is CASTRGPTDEAFF.